A selection of T cell receptor beta chains follows, all from one sample in a study of blood T cell repertoires in COVID-19. Profiled with immunoSEQ multiplex PCR; TCRdb holds only in-frame clones, not every one. In the table there are around 200,000 clones, 85% to 90% of which are singletons. Sequenced input: peripheral blood. These receptors were taken from a man older than 75 with acute or convalescent COVID-19. CDR3s include the opening cysteine and the closing phenylalanine or tryptophan. Fields, in order: J gene, D gene, V gene, CDR3 protein. A D gene is named only where the DNA matches it firmly.

TRBJ1-5 | . | TRBV11-3 | CASSSAGYTNQPQHF
TRBJ2-3 | TRBD2 | TRBV4-3 | CASSQRYGIAGDTQYF
TRBJ2-3 | TRBD1 | TRBV19 | CASSIDGQGSTDTQYF
TRBJ1-3 | . | TRBV11-2 | CASSLVAGSYGNTIYF
TRBJ2-5 | TRBD1 | TRBV9 | CASSVAQQGQETQYF
TRBJ1-3 | . | TRBV29-1 | CSVAEVSGNTIYF
TRBJ1-1 | TRBD1 | TRBV30 | CAWSAINRGNTEAFF
TRBJ1-6 | . | TRBV7-3 | CASSLSGSSFSPLHF
TRBJ2-5 | TRBD2 | TRBV10-1 | CASSEPQGGETQYF
TRBJ2-3 | TRBD1 | TRBV6-5 | CASSSKPGQGSDTQYF
TRBJ2-7 | . | TRBV11-2 | CASSLGLDYEQYF
TRBJ2-1 | . | TRBV5-8 | CASSFGRYNEQFF
TRBJ1-2 | . | TRBV6-5 | CASSMGHFYGYTF
TRBJ1-2 | TRBD1 | TRBV30 | CAWSPGQGVPLF
TRBJ2-5 | . | TRBV21-1 | CAISLRARETQYF
TRBJ2-4 | TRBD2 | TRBV7-2 | CASSLAGTSGPKDIQYF
TRBJ1-5 | TRBD1 | TRBV4-3 | CASSQSVQGGGNQPQHF
TRBJ1-1 | TRBD1 | TRBV6-5 | CASRRTGALNTEAFF
TRBJ2-3 | TRBD1 | TRBV7-2 | CASSLTGQGGTDTQYF
TRBJ2-2 | TRBD2 | TRBV6-2/TRBV6-3 | CASSYSSGGNTGELFF
TRBJ2-3 | . | TRBV27 | CASSLGGGTQYF
TRBJ1-3 | . | TRBV30 | CAWSSQGFSGNTIYF
TRBJ2-3 | . | TRBV2 | CASFAGLATDTQYF
TRBJ2-1 | . | TRBV7-6 | CASSRGAASSYNEQFF
TRBJ1-6 | TRBD1 | TRBV27 | CASSYAGTAQNSPLHF
TRBJ2-5 | . | TRBV12-3/TRBV12-4 | CASSLYRRETQYF
TRBJ1-1 | . | TRBV29-1 | CSVAQNPNTEAFF
TRBJ2-5 | . | TRBV12-3/TRBV12-4 | CASRPSPQETQYF
TRBJ1-1 | TRBD1 | TRBV7-2 | CASSLGQGAFNTEAFF
TRBJ1-1 | TRBD1 | TRBV11-2 | CASSLVEGTGGLNTEAFF
TRBJ1-2 | . | TRBV2 | CASSTTGYGYTF
TRBJ1-1 | . | TRBV14 | CASSRETSNTEAFF
TRBJ1-2 | TRBD1 | TRBV25-1 | CASSRNGQGGGYTF
TRBJ1-2 | . | TRBV27 | CASSLSILYGYTF
TRBJ2-1 | TRBD1 | TRBV14 | CASSQGATGDREQFF
TRBJ1-2 | . | TRBV24-1 | CATSVSEGYGYTF
TRBJ1-6 | TRBD1 | TRBV28 | CASITTGANSPLHF
TRBJ2-5 | . | TRBV5-1 | CASSFSGNQETQYF
TRBJ2-5 | . | TRBV6-5 | CASSYSNRQETQYF
TRBJ2-2 | . | TRBV11-2 | CASSFPDYTGELFF
TRBJ2-1 | TRBD2 | TRBV6-5 | CASSYSTSGRYNEQFF
TRBJ2-2 | . | TRBV29-1 | CSVVVFSANTGELFF
TRBJ2-3 | . | TRBV10-3 | CAISQGQGGLAATDTQYF